This TCR beta chain came from a study of response to subunit inactivated influenza vaccine. Study findings and constraints: There was a suggestion from the authors that each seasonal influenza vaccination recruits few new T cells.

MiXCR, applied by TCRdb to the RT-PCR reads, yields one record per CDR3 protein. This sample has about 300,000 distinct CDR3 sequences; 20% to 25% occur once, and the top ten carry 10%. The table lists this clonotype with a few counts. Its antigen is still unknown. The CDR3 runs to 14 residues. The V end was cut by 6 bases, the J end by 0 bases, with 9 bases between. CDR1 and CDR2 from the germline V gene are MNHEY and SMNVEV (reference sequence). The chain carries TRBV27 and TRBJ1-3; D not certain. The receptor's source is a man aged 45 to 70 who received an inactivated influenza vaccine. The sequencing used PBMCs from blood, collected about 20 months after vaccination. CDR3 amino acids: CASSPRRSGNTIYF. The CDR3 DNA sequence: TGTGCCAGCAGCCCAAGGCGCTCTGGAAACACCATATATTTT.